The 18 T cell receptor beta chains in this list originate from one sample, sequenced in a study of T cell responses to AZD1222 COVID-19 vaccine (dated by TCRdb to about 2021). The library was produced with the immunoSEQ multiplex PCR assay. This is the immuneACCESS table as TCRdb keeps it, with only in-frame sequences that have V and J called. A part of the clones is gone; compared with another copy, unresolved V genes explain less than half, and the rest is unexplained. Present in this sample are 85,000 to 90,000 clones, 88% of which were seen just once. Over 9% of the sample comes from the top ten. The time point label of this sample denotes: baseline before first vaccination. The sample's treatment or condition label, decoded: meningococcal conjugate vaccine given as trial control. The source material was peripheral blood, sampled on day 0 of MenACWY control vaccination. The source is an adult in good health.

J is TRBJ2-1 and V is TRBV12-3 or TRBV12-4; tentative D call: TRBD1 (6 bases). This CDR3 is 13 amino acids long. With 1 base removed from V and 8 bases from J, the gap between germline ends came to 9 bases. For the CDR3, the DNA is TGTGCCAGCAGTTTAGACAGGGTGCATGAGCAGTTCTTC. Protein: CASSLDRVHEQFF.

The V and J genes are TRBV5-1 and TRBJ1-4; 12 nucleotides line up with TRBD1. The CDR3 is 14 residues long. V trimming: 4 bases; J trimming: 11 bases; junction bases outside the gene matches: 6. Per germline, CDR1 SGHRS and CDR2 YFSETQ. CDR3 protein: CASSVGQGAGKLFF. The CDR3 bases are TGCGCCAGCAGCGTGGGACAGGGGGCCGGGAAACTGTTTTTT.

This CDR3 reads CATSRDGGNTEAFF. Here the CDR3 DNA reads TGTGCCACCAGCAGAGATGGGGGGAACACTGAAGCTTTCTTT. The chain couples TRBV15 to TRBJ1-1; a possible D gene is TRBD1 (5 bases). This CDR3 spans 14 amino acids. V was cut by 0 bases and J by 1 base, with 6 bases left in between. CDR1 is LNHNV, CDR2 YYDKDF, per germline (reference sequence).

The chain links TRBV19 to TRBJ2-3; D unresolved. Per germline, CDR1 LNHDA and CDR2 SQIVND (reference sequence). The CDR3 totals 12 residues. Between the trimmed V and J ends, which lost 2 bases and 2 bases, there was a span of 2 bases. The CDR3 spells CASSIYTDTQYF. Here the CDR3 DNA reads TGTGCCAGTAGTATATACACAGATACGCAGTATTTT.

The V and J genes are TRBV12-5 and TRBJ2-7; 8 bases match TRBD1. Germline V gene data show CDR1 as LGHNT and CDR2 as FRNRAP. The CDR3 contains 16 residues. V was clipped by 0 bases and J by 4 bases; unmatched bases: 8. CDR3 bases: TGTGCTAGTGGTTTGGTAGATCGACAGGGGAAGTACGAGCAGTACTTC. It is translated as CASGLVDRQGKYEQYF.

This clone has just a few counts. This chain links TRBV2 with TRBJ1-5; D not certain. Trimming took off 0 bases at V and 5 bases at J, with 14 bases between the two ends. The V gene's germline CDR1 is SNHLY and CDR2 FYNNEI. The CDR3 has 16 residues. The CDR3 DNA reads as TGTGCCAGCAGTGAAGCGGGCAGGTCTTGGGATCAGCCCCAGCATTTT. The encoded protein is CASSEAGRSWDQPQHF.

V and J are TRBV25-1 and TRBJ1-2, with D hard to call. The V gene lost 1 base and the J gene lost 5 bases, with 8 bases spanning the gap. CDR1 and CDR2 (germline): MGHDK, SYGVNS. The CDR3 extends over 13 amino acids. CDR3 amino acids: CASSESGRYGYTF. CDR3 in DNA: TGTGCCAGCAGTGAATCCGGGAGATATGGCTACACCTTC.

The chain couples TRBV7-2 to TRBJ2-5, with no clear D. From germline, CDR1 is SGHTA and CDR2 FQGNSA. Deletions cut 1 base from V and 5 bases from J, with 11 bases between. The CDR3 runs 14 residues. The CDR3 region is CASSLGSVGETQYF. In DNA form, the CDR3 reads TGTGCCAGCAGCTTAGGTTCAGTGGGGGAGACCCAGTACTTC.

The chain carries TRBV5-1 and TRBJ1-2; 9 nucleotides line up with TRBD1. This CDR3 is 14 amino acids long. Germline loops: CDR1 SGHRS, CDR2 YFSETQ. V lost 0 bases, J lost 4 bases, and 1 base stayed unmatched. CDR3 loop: CASSLGQGGYGYTF. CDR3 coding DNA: TGCGCCAGCAGCTTGGGACAGGGGGGCTATGGCTACACCTTC.

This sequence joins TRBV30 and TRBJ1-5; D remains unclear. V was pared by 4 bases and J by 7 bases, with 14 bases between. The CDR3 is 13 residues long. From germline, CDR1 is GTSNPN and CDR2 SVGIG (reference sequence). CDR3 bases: TGTGCCTGGAAGATAGGGAATTGGCAGCCCCAGCATTTT. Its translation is CAWKIGNWQPQHF.

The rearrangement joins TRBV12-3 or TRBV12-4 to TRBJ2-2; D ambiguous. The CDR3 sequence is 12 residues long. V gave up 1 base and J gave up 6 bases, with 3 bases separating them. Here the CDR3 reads CASSLVPGELFF. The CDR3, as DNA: TGTGCCAGCAGTTTAGTCCCCGGGGAGCTGTTTTTT.

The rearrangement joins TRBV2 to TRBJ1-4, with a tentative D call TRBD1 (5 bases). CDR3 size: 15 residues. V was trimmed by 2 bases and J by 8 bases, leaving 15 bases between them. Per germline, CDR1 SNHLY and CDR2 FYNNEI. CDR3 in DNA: TGTGCCAGCAGTGAACTTGGGCAGGGAGGGGAAAAACTGTTTTTT. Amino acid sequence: CASSELGQGGEKLFF. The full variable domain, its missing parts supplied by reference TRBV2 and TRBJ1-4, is EPEVTQTPSHQVTQMGQEVILRCVPISNHLYFYWYRQILGQKVEFLVSFYNNEISEKSEIFDDQFSVERPDGSNFTLKIRSTKLEDSAMYFCASSELGQGGEKLFFGSGTQLSVL.

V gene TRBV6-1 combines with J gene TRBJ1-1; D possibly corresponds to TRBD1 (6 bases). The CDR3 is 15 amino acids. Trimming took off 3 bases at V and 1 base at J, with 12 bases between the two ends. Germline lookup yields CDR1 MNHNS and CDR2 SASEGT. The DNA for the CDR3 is TGTGCCAGCAGTGAGACGGACAGAACGAACACTGAAGCTTTCTTT. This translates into CASSETDRTNTEAFF.

The CDR3 loop reads CASSIWIAASSYNSPLHF. CDR3 coding DNA: TGTGCCAGTAGTATCTGGATAGCCGCCAGCTCCTATAATTCACCCCTCCACTTT. This rearrangement joins TRBV19 to TRBJ1-6; D unclear. CDR3 length equals 18 residues. V shed 3 bases and J shed 0 bases, with 15 bases lying between them. CDR1 is LNHDA, CDR2 SQIVND, per germline (reference sequence). The whole variable domain, remainder taken from reference TRBV19 and TRBJ1-6, is DGGITQSPKYLFRKEGQNVTLSCEQNLNHDAMYWYRQDPGQGLRLIYYSQIVNDFQKGDIAEGYSVSREKKESFPLTVTSAQKNPTAFYLCASSIWIAASSYNSPLHFGNGTRLTVT.

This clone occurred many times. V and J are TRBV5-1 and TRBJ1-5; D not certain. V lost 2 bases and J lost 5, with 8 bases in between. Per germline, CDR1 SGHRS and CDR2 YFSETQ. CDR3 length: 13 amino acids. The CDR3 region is CASSLNPDQPQHF. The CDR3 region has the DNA TGCGCCAGCAGCTTAAACCCCGATCAGCCCCAGCATTTT.

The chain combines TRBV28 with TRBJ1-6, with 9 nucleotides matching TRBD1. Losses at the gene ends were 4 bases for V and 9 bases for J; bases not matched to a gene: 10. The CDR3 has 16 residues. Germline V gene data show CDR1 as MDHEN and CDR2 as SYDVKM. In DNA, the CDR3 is TGTGCCAGCAGTTCGCGGACAGGGGTTTGGGTTTCACCCCTCCACTTT. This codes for CASSSRTGVWVSPLHF.

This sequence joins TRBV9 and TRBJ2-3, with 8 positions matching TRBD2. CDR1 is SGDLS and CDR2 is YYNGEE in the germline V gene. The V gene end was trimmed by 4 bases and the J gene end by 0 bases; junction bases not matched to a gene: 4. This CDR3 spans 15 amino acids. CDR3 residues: CASSPLADSTDTQYF. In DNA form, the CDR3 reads TGTGCCAGCAGCCCACTAGCGGATAGCACAGATACGCAGTATTTT.

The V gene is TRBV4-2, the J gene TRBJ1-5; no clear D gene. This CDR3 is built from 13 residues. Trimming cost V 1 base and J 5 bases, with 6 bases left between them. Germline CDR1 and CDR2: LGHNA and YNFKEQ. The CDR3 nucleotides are TGTGCCAGCAGCCAAGCCGGGGATCAGCCCCAGCATTTT. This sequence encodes CASSQAGDQPQHF.